This record concerns one T cell receptor beta chain sequence. Trimming cost V 2 bases and J 4 bases, with 16 bases left between them. The CDR3 is 16 amino acids. Germline-derived CDR1 and CDR2 are MNHNY and SVGAGI (reference sequence). Data came from immunoSEQ multiplex PCR; TCRdb stores just in-frame clones and leaves some out. The profile shows more than 80,000 clones, 87% of them singletons. The sample belongs to a study of OX40 agonist ivuxolimab in advanced cancers. This chain connects TRBV6-6 to TRBJ2-3; TRBD2 is a possible D gene (7 bases). Specimen: CD4+ or CD8+ T cells sorted from blood, collected in a trial of the OX40 agonist ivuxolimab. The clonotype originates from an adult with an advanced solid tumor such as melanoma, head and neck, liver or kidney cancer. CDR3 sequence (DNA): TGTGCCAGCAGTTACCTCGCGGGGGCCGTCGCAGATACGCAGTATTTT. As protein: CASSYLAGAVADTQYF.